This T cell receptor (beta chain) was recorded in a study of OX40 agonist ivuxolimab in advanced cancers. With 5 bases clipped from V and 10 bases from J, the junction kept 4 bases outside the gene matches. The CDR3 runs to 12 residues. CDR1 is MNHEY and CDR2 is SMNVEV in the germline V gene (reference sequence). Measured with immunoSEQ multiplex PCR; TCRdb has only the in-frame clones, and not every one. The data contain about 27,000 clones, roughly 80% of them seen just once; the ten biggest clones take up around 28%. Sequences were derived from CD4+ or CD8+ T cells sorted from blood, sampled in a trial of the OX40 agonist ivuxolimab. This clonotype was obtained from an adult with an advanced solid tumor such as melanoma, head and neck, liver or kidney cancer. The chain couples TRBV27 to TRBJ2-1; 8 bases align to TRBD1. The CDR3 nucleotides read TGTGCCAGCAGTCCTGGGACAGGAGAGCAGTTCTTC. Amino acids: CASSPGTGEQFF.